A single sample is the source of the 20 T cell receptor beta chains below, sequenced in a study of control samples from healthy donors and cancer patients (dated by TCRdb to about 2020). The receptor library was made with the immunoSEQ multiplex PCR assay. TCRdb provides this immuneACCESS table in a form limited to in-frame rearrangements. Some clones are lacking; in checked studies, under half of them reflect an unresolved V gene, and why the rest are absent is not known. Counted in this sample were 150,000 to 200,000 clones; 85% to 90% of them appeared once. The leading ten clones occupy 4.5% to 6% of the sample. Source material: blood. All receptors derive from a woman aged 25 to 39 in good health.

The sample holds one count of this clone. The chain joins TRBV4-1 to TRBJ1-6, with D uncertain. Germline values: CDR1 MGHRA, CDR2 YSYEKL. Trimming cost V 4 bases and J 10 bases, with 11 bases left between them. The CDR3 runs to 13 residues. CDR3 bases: TGCGCCAGCAGCCTCGGATCGGGGTCACCCCTCCACTTT. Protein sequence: CASSLGSGSPLHF.

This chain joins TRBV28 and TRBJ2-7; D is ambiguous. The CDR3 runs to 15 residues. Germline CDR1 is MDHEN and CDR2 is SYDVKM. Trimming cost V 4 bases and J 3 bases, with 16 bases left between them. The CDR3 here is CASSSRVFLDYEQYF. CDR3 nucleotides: TGTGCCAGCAGTTCAAGGGTCTTTTTGGACTACGAGCAGTACTTC.

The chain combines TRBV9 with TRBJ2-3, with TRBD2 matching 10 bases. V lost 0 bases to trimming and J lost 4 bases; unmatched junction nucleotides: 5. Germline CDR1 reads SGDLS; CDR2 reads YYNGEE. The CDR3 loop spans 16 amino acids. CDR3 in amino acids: CASSVVVAGGPDTQYF. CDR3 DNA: TGTGCCAGCAGCGTAGTTGTAGCGGGGGGCCCAGATACGCAGTATTTT.

The DNA for the CDR3 is TGTGCCAGCAGGTTCTCCGGGACACCCCTCCACTTT. Protein: CASRFSGTPLHF. This chain joins TRBV7-2 and TRBJ1-6; D gene uncertain. The CDR3 is made up of 12 amino acids. With 6 bases removed from V and 11 bases from J, the gap between germline ends came to 11 bases. CDR1 and CDR2 (germline): SGHTA, FQGNSA.

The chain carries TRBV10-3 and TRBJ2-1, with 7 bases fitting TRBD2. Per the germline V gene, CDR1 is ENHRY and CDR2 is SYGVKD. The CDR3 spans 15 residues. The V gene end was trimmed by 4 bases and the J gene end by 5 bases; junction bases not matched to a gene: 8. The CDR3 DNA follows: TGTGCCATCAGTGGGTCCGGGGGGACTAACAATGAGCAGTTCTTC. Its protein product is CAISGSGGTNNEQFF.

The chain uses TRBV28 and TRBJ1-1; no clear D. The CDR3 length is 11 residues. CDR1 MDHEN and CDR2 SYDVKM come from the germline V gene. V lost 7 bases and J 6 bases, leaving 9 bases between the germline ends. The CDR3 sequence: CASTPGPEAFF. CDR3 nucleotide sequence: TGTGCCAGCACCCCCGGGCCTGAAGCTTTCTTT.

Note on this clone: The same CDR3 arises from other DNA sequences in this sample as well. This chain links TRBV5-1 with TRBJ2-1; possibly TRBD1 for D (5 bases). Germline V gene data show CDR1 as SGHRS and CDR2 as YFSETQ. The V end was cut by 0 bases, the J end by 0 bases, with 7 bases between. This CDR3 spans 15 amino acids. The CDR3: CASSLEDSSYNEQFF. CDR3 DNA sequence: TGCGCCAGCAGCTTGGAAGACAGCTCCTACAATGAGCAGTTCTTC.

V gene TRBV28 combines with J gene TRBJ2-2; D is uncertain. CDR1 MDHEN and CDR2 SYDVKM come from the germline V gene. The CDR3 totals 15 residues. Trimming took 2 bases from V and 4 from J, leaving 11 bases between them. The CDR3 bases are TGTGCCAGCAGTTTACCAGCTGTGGGCACCGGGGAGCTGTTTTTT. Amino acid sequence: CASSLPAVGTGELFF.

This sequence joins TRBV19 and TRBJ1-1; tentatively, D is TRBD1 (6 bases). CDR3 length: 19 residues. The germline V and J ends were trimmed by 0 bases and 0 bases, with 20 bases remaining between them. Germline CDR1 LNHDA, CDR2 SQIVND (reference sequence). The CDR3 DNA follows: TGTGCCAGTAGTATAGAGTGGACAGAGAGGGACACAGTGAACACTGAAGCTTTCTTT. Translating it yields CASSIEWTERDTVNTEAFF.

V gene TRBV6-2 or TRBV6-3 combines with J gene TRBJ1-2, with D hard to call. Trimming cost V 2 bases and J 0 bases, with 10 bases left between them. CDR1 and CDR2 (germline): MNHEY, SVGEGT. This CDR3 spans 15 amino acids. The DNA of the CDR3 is TGTGCCAGCAGTTACGGTAGGGATGCTAACTATGGCTACACCTTC. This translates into CASSYGRDANYGYTF.

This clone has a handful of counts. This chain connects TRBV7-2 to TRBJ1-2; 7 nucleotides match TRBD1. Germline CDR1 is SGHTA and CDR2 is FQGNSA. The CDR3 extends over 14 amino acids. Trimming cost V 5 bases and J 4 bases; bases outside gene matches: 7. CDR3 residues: CASSTQQGSYGYTF. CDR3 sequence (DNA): TGTGCCAGCAGCACTCAACAGGGGAGCTATGGCTACACCTTC.

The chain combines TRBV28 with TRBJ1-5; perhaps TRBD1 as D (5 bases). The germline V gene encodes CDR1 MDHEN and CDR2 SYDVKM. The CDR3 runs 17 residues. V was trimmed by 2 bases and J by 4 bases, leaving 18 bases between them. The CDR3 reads CASSLPGLPRRNQPQHF. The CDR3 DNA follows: TGTGCCAGCAGTTTACCGGGGCTCCCCCGGAGGAATCAGCCCCAGCATTTT.

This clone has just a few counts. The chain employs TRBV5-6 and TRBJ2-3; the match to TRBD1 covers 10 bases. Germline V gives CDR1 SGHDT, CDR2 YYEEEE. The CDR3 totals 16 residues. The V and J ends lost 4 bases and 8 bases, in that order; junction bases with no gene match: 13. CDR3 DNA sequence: TGTGCCAGCAGCCGAATCGGGACAGGGGAAGATGCTACGCAGTATTTT. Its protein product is CASSRIGTGEDATQYF.

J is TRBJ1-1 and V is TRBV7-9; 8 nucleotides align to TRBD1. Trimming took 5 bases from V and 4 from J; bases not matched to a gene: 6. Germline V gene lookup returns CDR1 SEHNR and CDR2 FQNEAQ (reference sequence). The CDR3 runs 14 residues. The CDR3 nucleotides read TGTGCCAGCAGCGCACAGGGGGGGGCCACTGAAGCTTTCTTT. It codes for CASSAQGGATEAFF. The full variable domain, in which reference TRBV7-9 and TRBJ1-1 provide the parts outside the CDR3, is DTGVSQNPRHKITKRGQNVTFRCDPISEHNRLYWYRQTLGQGPEFLTYFQNEAQLEKSRLLSDRFSAERPKGSFSTLEIQRTEQGDSAMYLCASSAQGGATEAFFGQGTRLTVV.

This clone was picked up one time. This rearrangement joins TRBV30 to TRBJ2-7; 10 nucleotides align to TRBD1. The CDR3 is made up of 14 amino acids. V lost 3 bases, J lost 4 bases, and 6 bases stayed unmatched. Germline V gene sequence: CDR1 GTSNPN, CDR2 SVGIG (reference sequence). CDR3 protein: CAWSSDRGAYEQYV. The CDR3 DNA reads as TGTGCCTGGAGCTCGGACAGGGGGGCTTACGAGCAGTACGTC.

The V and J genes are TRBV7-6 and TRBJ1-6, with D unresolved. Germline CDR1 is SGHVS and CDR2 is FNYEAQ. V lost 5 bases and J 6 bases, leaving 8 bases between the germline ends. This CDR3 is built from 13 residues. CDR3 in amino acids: CASSPSPNSPLHF. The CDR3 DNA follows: TGTGCCAGCAGCCCTTCACCTAATTCACCCCTCCACTTT. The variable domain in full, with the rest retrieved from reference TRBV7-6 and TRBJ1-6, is GAGVSQSPRYKVTKRGQDVALRCDPISGHVSLYWYRQALGQGPEFLTYFNYEAQQDKSGLPNDRFSAERPEGSISTLTIQRTEQRDSAMYRCASSPSPNSPLHFGNGTRLTVT.

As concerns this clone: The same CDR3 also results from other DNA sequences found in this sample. The CDR3 region is CASSLSRGGAYEQYF. The CDR3 coding sequence is TGCGCCAGCAGCTTGAGCCGTGGGGGGGCCTACGAGCAGTACTTC. The chain recombines TRBV5-1 with TRBJ2-7; 7 bases agree with TRBD2. CDR3 length: 15 amino acids. With 1 base clipped from V and 2 bases from J, the junction kept 6 bases outside the gene matches. CDR1 is SGHRS and CDR2 is YFSETQ in the germline V gene.

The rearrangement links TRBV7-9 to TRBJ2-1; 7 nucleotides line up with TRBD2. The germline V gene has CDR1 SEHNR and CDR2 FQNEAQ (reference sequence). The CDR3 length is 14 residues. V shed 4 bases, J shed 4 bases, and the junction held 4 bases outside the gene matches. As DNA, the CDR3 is TGTGCCAGCAGCTCTGCCGGGGGGTACAATGAGCAGTTCTTC. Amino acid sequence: CASSSAGGYNEQFF.

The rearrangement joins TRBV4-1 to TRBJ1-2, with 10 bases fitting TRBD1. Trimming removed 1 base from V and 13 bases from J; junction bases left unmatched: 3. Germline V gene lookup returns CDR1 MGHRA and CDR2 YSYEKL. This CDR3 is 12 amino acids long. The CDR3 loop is CASSQVGQGGTF. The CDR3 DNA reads TGCGCCAGCAGCCAAGTAGGACAGGGGGGCACCTTC.

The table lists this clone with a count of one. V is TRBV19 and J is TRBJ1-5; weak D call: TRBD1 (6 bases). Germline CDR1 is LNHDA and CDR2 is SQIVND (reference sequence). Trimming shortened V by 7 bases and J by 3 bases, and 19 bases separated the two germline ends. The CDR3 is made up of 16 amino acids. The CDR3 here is CASKRFQGPFNQPQHF. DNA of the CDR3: TGTGCCAGTAAACGATTCCAGGGGCCATTCAATCAGCCCCAGCATTTT.